This TCR beta chain was sequenced for a study of early T cells in non-severe SARS-CoV-2 infection. Study-level background: The input, bulk RNA from unsorted whole blood, was sequenced, and chains were unpaired.

TCRdb called the 5' RACE reads again in MiXCR, with one record for every CDR3 protein. The sample consists of approximately 22,000 distinct CDR3 sequences, around 4% of them appearing once. This clonotype was counted a few times. CDR3 size: 16 residues. V lost 6 bases and J lost 1, with 13 bases in between. Germline assignment: CDR1 MDHEN and CDR2 SYDVKM. Material for sequencing was whole blood. This sequence was found in an adult who was a healthcare worker with PCR-confirmed SARS-CoV-2 infection or an uninfected control (not recorded which). The chain uses TRBV28 and TRBJ1-6; D is unclear. Here the CDR3 DNA reads TGTGCCAGCAGCGTTGCCGGGTTATCCTATAATTCACCCCTCCACTTT. Encoded protein: CASSVAGLSYNSPLHF.